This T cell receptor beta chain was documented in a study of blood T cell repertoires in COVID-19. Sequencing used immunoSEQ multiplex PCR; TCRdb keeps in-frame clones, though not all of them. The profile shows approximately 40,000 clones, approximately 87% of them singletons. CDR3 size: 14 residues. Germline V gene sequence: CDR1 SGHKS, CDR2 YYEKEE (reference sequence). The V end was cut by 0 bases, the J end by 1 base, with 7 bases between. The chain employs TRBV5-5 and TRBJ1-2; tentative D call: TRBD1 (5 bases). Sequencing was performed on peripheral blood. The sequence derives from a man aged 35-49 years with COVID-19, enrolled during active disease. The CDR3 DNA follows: TGTGCCAGCAGCTTGGAAGGGGATAACTATGGCTACACCTTC. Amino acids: CASSLEGDNYGYTF.